The present T cell receptor beta chain was sequenced within a study of CD8+ T cells in alopecia areata. Whole-study results and caveats: Sequencing of scalp samples also captures resident alphabeta T cells of normal skin.

Sequencing templates came from extracted RNA that was reverse transcribed into cDNA. Clones were sequenced by immunoSEQ multiplex PCR, and TCRdb holds only the in-frame ones, with some missing. The data contain about 120,000 clones, about 54% of them singletons. Remarks on this clone: Its cognate antigen is unknown.

This CDR3 spans 13 amino acids. V lost 2 bases to trimming and J lost 4 bases; unmatched junction nucleotides: 2. Germline assignment: CDR1 MNHEY and CDR2 SMNVEV (reference sequence). Treatment here: oral pan-JAK inhibitor, 5-10 mg twice daily. Researchers gathered lesional scalp punch biopsies and peripheral blood from patients with alopecia areata. Sample: CD8+ T cells sorted from blood, taken at week 4, from a patient treated with tofacitinib. The origin of this receptor is a human donor with alopecia areata. The rearrangement uses TRBV27 and TRBJ2-7, with TRBD1 matching over 7 bases. DNA of the CDR3: TGTGCCAGCAGTTTAAGACAGGGTTACGAGCAGTACTTC. This sequence encodes CASSLRQGYEQYF.